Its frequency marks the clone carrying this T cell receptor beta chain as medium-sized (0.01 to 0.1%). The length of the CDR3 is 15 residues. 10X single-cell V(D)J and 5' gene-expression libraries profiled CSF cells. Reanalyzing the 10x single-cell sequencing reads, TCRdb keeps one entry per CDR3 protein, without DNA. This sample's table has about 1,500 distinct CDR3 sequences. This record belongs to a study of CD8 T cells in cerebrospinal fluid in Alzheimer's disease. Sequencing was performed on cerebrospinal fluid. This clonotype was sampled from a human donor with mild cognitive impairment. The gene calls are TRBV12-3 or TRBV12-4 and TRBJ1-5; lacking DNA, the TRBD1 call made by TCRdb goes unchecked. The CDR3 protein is CASSLTGAVNQPQHF.